This T cell receptor (beta chain) was documented in a study of blood T cell repertoires in COVID-19. Study context: The analysed material was cDNA or gDNA that came from T cells, B-cell-depleted T cells, or PBMCs.

V was trimmed by 6 bases and J by 4 bases, leaving 13 bases between them. The CDR3 contains 15 residues. The germline CDR1 and CDR2 sequences are SEHNR and FQNEAQ (reference sequence). Study processing details: Estimation of nucleated cell counts relied on the amplification of reference gene primers. Method: immunoSEQ multiplex PCR; TCRdb's copy keeps in-frame clones and lacks some. V, J and clone size were drawn from that table, and D and trimming were deduced from the DNA. The sample lists approximately 150,000 clones, 84% occurring once. The sample comprised PBMCs or T cells enriched from blood (not recorded which). The clonotype originates from a woman in her fifties or sixties with acute COVID-19. The chain carries TRBV7-9 and TRBJ1-6; D perhaps matches TRBD1 (6 bases). Here the CDR3 DNA reads TGTGCCAGCAGGGGTACGCAGGGGTATAATTCACCCCTCCACTTT. It codes for CASRGTQGYNSPLHF.